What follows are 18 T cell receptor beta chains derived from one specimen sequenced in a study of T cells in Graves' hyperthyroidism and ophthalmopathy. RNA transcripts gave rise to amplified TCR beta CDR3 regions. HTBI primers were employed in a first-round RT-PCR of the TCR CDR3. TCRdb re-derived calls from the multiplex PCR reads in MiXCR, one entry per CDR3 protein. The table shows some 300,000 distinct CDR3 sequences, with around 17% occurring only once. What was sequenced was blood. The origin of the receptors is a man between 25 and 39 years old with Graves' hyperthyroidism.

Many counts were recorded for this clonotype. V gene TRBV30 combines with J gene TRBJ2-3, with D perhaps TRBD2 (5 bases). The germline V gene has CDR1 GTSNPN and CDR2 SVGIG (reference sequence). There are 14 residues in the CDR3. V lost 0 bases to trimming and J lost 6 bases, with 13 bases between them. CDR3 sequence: CAWSVSTERDTQYF. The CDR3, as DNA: TGTGCCTGGAGTGTCTCTACAGAGCGGGATACGCAGTATTTT.

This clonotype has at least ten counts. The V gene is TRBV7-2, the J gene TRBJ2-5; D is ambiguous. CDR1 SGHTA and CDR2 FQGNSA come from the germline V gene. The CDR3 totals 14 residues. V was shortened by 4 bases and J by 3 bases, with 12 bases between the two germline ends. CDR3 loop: CASSSLYRKETQYF. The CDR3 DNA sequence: TGTGCCAGCAGCTCTCTTTACCGGAAAGAGACCCAGTACTTC.

The CDR3 protein is CASSQGRGNYEQYF. The CDR3 DNA reads TGTGCCAGCAGCCAGGGCAGGGGAAACTACGAGCAGTACTTC. The chain recombines TRBV3-1 with TRBJ2-7; D is perhaps TRBD1 (6 bases). CDR1 and CDR2 (germline): LGHDT, YNNKEL (reference sequence). V was cut by 3 bases and J by 3 bases, with 12 bases left in between. CDR3 length: 14 residues.

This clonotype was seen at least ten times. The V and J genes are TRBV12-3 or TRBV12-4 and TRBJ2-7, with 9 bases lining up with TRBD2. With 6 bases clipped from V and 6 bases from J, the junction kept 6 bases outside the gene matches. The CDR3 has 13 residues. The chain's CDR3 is CASSRGLASEQYF. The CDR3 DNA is TGTGCCAGCAGCCGGGGACTAGCATCCGAGCAGTACTTC.

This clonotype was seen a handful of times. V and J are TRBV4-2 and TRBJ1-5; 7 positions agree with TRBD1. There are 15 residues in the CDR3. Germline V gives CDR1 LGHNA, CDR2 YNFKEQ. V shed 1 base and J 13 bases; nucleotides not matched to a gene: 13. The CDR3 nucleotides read TGTGCCAGCAGCCAAGGCCGACAGGGCAAATTATCTCAGCATTTT. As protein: CASSQGRQGKLSQHF.

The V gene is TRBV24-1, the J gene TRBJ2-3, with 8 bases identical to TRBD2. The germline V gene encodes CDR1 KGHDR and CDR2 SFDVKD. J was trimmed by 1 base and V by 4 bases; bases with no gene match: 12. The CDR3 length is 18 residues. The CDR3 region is CATSEGSGNGDGTDTQYF. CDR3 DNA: TGTGCCACCAGTGAGGGTAGCGGGAACGGAGATGGCACAGATACGCAGTATTTT.

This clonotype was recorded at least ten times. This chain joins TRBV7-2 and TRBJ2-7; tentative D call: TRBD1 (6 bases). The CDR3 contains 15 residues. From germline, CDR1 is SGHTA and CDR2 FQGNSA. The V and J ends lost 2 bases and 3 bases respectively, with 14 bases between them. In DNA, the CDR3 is TGTGCCAGCAGCTTAATACGGGACACCCTCTACGAGCAGTACTTC. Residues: CASSLIRDTLYEQYF.

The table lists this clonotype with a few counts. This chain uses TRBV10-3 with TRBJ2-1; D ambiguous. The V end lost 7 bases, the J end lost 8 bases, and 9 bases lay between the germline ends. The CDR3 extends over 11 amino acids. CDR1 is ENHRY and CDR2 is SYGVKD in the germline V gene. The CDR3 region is CAINIADEQFF. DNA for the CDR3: TGTGCCATCAACATAGCCGATGAGCAGTTCTTC.

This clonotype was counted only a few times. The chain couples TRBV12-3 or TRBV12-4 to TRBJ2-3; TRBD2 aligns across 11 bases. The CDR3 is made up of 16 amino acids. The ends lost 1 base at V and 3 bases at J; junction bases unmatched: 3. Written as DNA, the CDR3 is TGTGCCAGCAGTTTAGGGGCTAGCGGGAGGACAGATACGCAGTATTTT. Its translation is CASSLGASGRTDTQYF.

In DNA form, the CDR3 reads TGTGCCAGCAGCTTACGGCGGGCTACCGGGGAGCTGTTTTTT. Amino acid sequence: CASSLRRATGELFF. The chain is built from TRBV7-9 and TRBJ2-2; the D gene is possibly TRBD2 (5 bases). The germline gives CDR1 SEHNR, CDR2 FQNEAQ (reference sequence). This CDR3 has 14 residues. Between the trimmed V and J ends, which lost 2 bases and 5 bases, there was a span of 9 bases.

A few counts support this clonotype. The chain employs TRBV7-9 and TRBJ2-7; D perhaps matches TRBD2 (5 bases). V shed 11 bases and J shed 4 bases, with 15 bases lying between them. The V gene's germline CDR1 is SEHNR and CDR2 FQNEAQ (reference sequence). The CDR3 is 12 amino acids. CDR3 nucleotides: TGTGCCGGCGGCTCGGAGGTTTACGAGCAGTACTTC. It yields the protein CAGGSEVYEQYF.

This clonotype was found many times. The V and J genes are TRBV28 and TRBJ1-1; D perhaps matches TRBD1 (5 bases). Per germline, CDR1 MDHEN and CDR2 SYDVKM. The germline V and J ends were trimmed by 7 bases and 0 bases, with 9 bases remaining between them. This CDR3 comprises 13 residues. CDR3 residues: CASIPGVNTEAFF. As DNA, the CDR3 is TGTGCCAGCATCCCGGGGGTGAACACTGAAGCTTTCTTT.

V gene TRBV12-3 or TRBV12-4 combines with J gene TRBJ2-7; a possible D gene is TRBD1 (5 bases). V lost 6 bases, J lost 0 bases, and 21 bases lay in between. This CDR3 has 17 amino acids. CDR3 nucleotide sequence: TGTGCCAGCAGCTCAGCTACTACAGGCCGTCACTCCTACGAGCAGTACTTC. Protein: CASSSATTGRHSYEQYF.

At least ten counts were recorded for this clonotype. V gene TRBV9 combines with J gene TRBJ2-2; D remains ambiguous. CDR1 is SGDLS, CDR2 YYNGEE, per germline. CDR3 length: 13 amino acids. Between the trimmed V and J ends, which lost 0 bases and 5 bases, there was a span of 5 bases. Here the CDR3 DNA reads TGTGCCAGCAGCGTAGGGGTAACCGGGGAGCTGTTTTTT. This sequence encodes CASSVGVTGELFF.

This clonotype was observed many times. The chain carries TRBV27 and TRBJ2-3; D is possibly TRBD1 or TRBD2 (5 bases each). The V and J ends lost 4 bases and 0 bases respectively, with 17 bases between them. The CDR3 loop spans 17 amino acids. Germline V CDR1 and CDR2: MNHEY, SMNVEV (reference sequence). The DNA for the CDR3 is TGTGCCAGCAGTTGGGGGTCGGGCGCGGAGAGCACAGATACGCAGTATTTT. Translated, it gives CASSWGSGAESTDTQYF.

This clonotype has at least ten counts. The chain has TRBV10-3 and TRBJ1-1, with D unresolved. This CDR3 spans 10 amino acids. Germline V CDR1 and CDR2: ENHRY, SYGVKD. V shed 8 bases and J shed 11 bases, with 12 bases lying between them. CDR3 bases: TGTGCCATCCCGCGGCGGTTGGCTTTCTTT. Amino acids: CAIPRRLAFF.

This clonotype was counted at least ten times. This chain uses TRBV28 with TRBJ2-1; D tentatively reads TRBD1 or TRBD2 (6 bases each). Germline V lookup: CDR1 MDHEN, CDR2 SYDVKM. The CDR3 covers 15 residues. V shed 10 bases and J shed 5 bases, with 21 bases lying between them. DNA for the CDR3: TGTGCCACCATCCCGGGGGCGGGGCCTAACAATGAGCAGTTCTTC. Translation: CATIPGAGPNNEQFF.

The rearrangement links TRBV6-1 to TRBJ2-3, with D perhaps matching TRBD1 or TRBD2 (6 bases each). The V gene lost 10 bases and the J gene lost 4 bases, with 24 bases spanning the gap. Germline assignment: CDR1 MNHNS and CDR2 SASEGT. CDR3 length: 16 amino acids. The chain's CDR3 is CATSGTRGRRSDTQYF. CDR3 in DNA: TGTGCCACCTCAGGGACCCGGGGGCGCAGATCAGATACGCAGTATTTT.